This TCR beta chain was obtained from a study of radiotherapy plus CTLA-4 blockade in lung cancer. Study findings and constraints: Early blood T cell clone dynamics, with interferon-beta, were reported to best predict response.

Only in-frame clones appear in the TCRdb table, and some are missing; sequencing was by immunoSEQ multiplex PCR. This table holds about 51,000 clones, around 79% found once. V lost 1 base and J lost 4, with 9 bases in between. The length of the CDR3 is 14 residues. Germline V CDR1 and CDR2: SGHTA, FQGNSA. Comment on this clone: Its target is not known.

This sequence was found in a human donor with non-small cell lung cancer who had a complete response to radiotherapy plus ipilimumab. The sequencing here drew on peripheral blood, taken from a patient treated with radiotherapy plus ipilimumab. The rearrangement links TRBV7-2 to TRBJ2-3; D may be TRBD2 (6 bases). The CDR3, as DNA: TGTGCCAGCAGCTTAGTCGCGGGGCCAGATACGCAGTATTTT. Encoded protein: CASSLVAGPDTQYF.